This T cell receptor beta chain was documented in a study of cytomegalovirus exposure and HLA in healthy donors. The study's findings and limits: Specificity for CMV antigens was confirmed in vitro for a few of the CMV-associated chains. The records held CMV serostatus as the only immune exposure information.

Worth noting for this clone: Antigen specificity is unknown.

Researchers ran the PCR with 60 Vbeta and 13 Jbeta primers. The data were produced by immunoSEQ multiplex PCR, yet TCRdb's version contains in-frame clones alone and is incomplete. The data hold about 180,000 clones, with 82% observed a single time. The sequenced sample was PBMCs. This receptor was taken from a man between 40 and 49 years old in good health and CMV-seronegative.

The CDR3 sequence is CASSQVWDSWFF. CDR3 DNA: TGTGCCAGCAGCCAGGTCTGGGACTCCTGGTTCTTC. The gene calls are TRBV7-9 and TRBJ2-1; maybe TRBD2 (6 bases). Germline values: CDR1 SEHNR, CDR2 FQNEAQ (reference sequence). Trimming pared 5 bases from V and 15 bases from J, leaving 17 bases between. This CDR3 contains 12 residues.